This TCR beta chain is drawn from a study of blood T cell repertoires in COVID-19. Study as a whole: Sites in the United States, Italy and Spain provided acute and convalescent COVID-19 samples.

The assay was immunoSEQ multiplex PCR, and TCRdb's table has in-frame clones only and misses some. The sample lists around 160,000 clones; over 75% were seen once. The CDR3 runs to 15 residues. Germline trimming cut 2 bases from V and 6 bases from J; bases unmatched to any gene: 9. Germline CDR1 reads SGDLS; CDR2 reads YYNGEE. Participants came from around 25 US areas, aged about 18 to 100 years. This clone was picked up a small number of times. This receptor was taken from a man aged 45-65 years who had recovered from COVID-19. Material: PBMCs or T cells enriched from blood (not recorded which). V gene TRBV9 combines with J gene TRBJ2-3; TRBD1 aligns across 7 bases. Here the CDR3 DNA reads TGTGCCAGCAGCGTGGCTGGCGGCAGGGGGGATACGCAGTATTTT. It yields the protein CASSVAGGRGDTQYF.